The clone carrying this T cell receptor beta chain has only a few counts. Its target is not known. The investigators reverse transcribed all of the isolated RNA, so they sequenced expressed TCRB transcripts. Here immunoSEQ multiplex PCR was the method, and the copy in TCRdb shows in-frame clones only, minus some. This sample has 400,000 or so clones, with 10% to 15% found just once. The record originates from a study of beta chain features in type 1 diabetes. Study summary: Age and gender were similar between patients and healthy donors, as were cell yields.

Trimming cost V 3 bases and J 4 bases, with 13 bases left between them. The germline V gene encodes CDR1 SGHRS and CDR2 YFSETQ. There are 14 residues in the CDR3. Findings of the study overall: Diminished insertions and augmented deletions at VDJ junctions characterized type 1 diabetes patients. These data did not resolve whether HLA type affects TCRB rearrangement. Type 1 diabetes patients had TCRB CDR3s that were shorter (moderately but significantly so) in all four CD4+ subsets. PCR could preferentially amplify shorter templates, alike in patients and controls.

Sequencing used naive CD4+ T cells from blood. The chain couples TRBV5-1 to TRBJ1-2; tentative D call: TRBD1 (6 bases). The receptor comes from a woman aged 18-35 years with type 1 diabetes. CDR3 sequence (DNA): TGCGCCAGCAGCTCGACAGGCGACCGCTATGGCTACACCTTC. As protein: CASSSTGDRYGYTF.